This TCR beta chain came from a study of blood T cell repertoires in COVID-19. This table comes from immunoSEQ multiplex PCR, and its TCRdb copy is limited to in-frame clones, with some not included. The sample contains 160,000 or so clones, approximately 91% of which appear only once. The junction had 9 bases not matched to a gene; V was cut back by 4 bases and J by 3 bases. Germline CDR1 SNHLY, CDR2 FYNNEI. The CDR3 has 15 residues. The chain carries TRBV2 and TRBJ2-7, with TRBD2 matching over 7 bases. The sequenced material came from peripheral blood. The receptor was derived from a man aged 18 to 30 with acute or convalescent COVID-19. The CDR3 DNA reads TGTGCCAGCAGTGTCGGCCTAGCGGCCGTCTACGAGCAGTACTTC. Amino acids: CASSVGLAAVYEQYF.